The entry below gives a single T cell receptor beta chain sequence along with its context. This clonotype was seen more than once but under ten times. The specificity of this receptor is unknown. Base quality data are lacking; no much larger clone is found one base away. The listed sequencing device is Illumina HiSeq 1500. TCRdb reran the public reads through fastp at Q25 and MiXCR, keeping productive beta chains. Merged by CDR3 protein, the rows form single entries marked with the most common genes and DNA. Counted in this sample were approximately 770,000 distinct CDR3 sequences; almost 30% of them appeared once. Less than 15% of the sample goes to the ten largest clones. The entry originates in a study of T cell repertoires in cytomegalovirus infection (dated by TCRdb to between 2018 and 2020). Context from the whole study: The peptide stimulations were aimed at well-studied HLA-B-restricted epitopes as well as recently identified HLA-C-restricted CMV epitopes, whose presentation resists viral immunomodulation. Donor HLA type was relevant to the analysis, as public TCR beta signatures indicated carriage of CMV infection together with the matching HLA type.

The research as a whole found: The ex vivo response was dominated by HLA-C-restricted CMV-specific TCR beta clonotypes, which also provided the single most frequent clonotype in two of eight donors. Carriers of CMV infection plus the relevant HLA type were discriminated by the cumulative frequency of public TCR beta family members in the study cohort and in an independent roughly 370-donor cohort.

After removal of 5 bases from V and 9 bases from J, the junction retains 5 bases not matched to a gene. Taken from the germline V gene, the CDR1 and CDR2 loops are SGHAT and FQNNGV. The CDR3 measures 13 amino acids from cysteine to phenylalanine. Just the 39-base CDR3 DNA is kept, in frame starting at base 1. The treatment or condition label for this specimen denotes: in vitro stimulation with specific CMV peptide epitopes to enrich CMV-specific T cells. This receptor was taken from a human donor in good health (CMV status not recorded). Some clones in this sample may be carry-over from other donors' samples. Recombination linked TRBV11-2 to TRBJ2-3, with 10 junctional bases fitting TRBD1. Here the sequenced sample was cultured CD8+ T cells from PBMCs, taken from culture after CMV antigen stimulation. The CDR3 here reads CASSPPGQGTQYF. The sequence in DNA is TGTGCCAGCAGCCCTCCGGGACAGGGGACGCAGTATTTT. Outside the CDR3, residues come from the reference TRBV11-2 and TRBJ2-3 proteins, so the full variable domain is: EAGVAQSPRYKIIEKRQSVAFWCNPISGHATLYWYQQILGQGPKLLIQFQNNGVVDDSQLPKDRFSAERLKGVDSTLKIQPAKLEDSAVYLCASSPPGQGTQYFGPGTRLTVL.